One sample yielded the 12 T cell receptor beta chains listed below, sequenced in a study of CXCR3-negative and CXCR3-positive naive CD8 T cells. The libraries of TRB cDNA were constructed through 5' RACE using UMI labels. From the 5' RACE reads, TCRdb lists one entry per CDR3 protein and no DNA. The sample features around 90,000 distinct CDR3 sequences, with approximately 1% in its top ten. The sequencing input was naive CXCR3- CD8+ T cells from blood. Documented subset: CD45RO-CCR7+CD27+CD95- naive CD8+ T cells lacking CXCR3 (TNR3-). Every receptor here comes from a human donor in good health. Some clones in this sample may be carry-over from other donors' samples.

The chain links TRBV7-9 to TRBJ1-2; the TCRdb D gene call, TRBD1, has no DNA to confirm it. This CDR3 contains 14 residues. CDR1 and CDR2 from the germline V gene are SEHNR and FQNEAQ (reference sequence). The CDR3 loop is CASSPGQGTNGYTF. Together with reference TRBV7-9 and TRBJ1-2, the CDR3 gives the full variable domain: DTGVSQNPRHKITKRGQNVTFRCDPISEHNRLYWYRQTLGQGPEFLTYFQNEAQLEKSRLLSDRFSAERPKGSFSTLEIQRTEQGDSAMYLCASSPGQGTNGYTFGSGTRLTVV.

This chain connects TRBV30 to TRBJ1-1; TCRdb's D gene call, TRBD1, goes unchecked for lack of DNA. CDR1 GTSNPN and CDR2 SVGIG come from the germline V gene (reference sequence). The CDR3 loop spans 13 amino acids. CDR3 amino acids: CAWSFDSNTEAFF.

By frequency, this clonotype is medium-sized. The chain is built from TRBV6-1 and TRBJ1-1. This CDR3 spans 15 amino acids. Germline assignment: CDR1 MNHNS and CDR2 SASEGT. The CDR3 here is CASHHLREVNTEAFF.

The chain employs TRBV11-3 and TRBJ1-1; TCRdb proposes TRBD1, but this gene call is untestable without DNA. Germline CDR1 is SGHNT and CDR2 is YENEEA. The CDR3 is made up of 13 amino acids. The CDR3 protein is CASSLGAETEAFF.

Here the CDR3 reads CASSIHLGQEPVEQYF. The chain combines TRBV19 with TRBJ2-7; TCRdb proposes TRBD1, but this gene call is untestable without DNA. The germline V gene encodes CDR1 LNHDA and CDR2 SQIVND (reference sequence). The CDR3 sequence is 16 residues long. Full variable domain (rest looked up from reference TRBV19 and TRBJ2-7): DGGITQSPKYLFRKEGQNVTLSCEQNLNHDAMYWYRQDPGQGLRLIYYSQIVNDFQKGDIAEGYSVSREKKESFPLTVTSAQKNPTAFYLCASSIHLGQEPVEQYFGPGTRLTVT.

This chain connects TRBV27 to TRBJ1-1. The V gene's germline CDR1 is MNHEY and CDR2 SMNVEV (reference sequence). This CDR3 has 13 amino acids. CDR3 sequence: CASSLFAAGEAFF.

This chain uses TRBV27 with TRBJ2-7; TCRdb's D call, TRBD1, is unchecked because there is no DNA. Germline V lookup: CDR1 MNHEY, CDR2 SMNVEV (reference sequence). The CDR3 consists of 15 residues. The CDR3 loop is CASSIQGVPIYEQYF.

The V gene is TRBV5-5, the J gene TRBJ1-1; TCRdb indicates TRBD1, and absent DNA this call remains unverified. This CDR3 is built from 13 residues. From germline, CDR1 is SGHKS and CDR2 YYEKEE (reference sequence). CDR3 loop: CASSWGAGTEAFF.

This chain joins TRBV6-5 and TRBJ2-1; TCRdb's assignment of TRBD2 cannot be checked, as there is no DNA. Germline-derived CDR1 and CDR2 are MNHEY and SVGAGI. This CDR3 spans 15 amino acids. The CDR3 reads CASSLTGTSYNEQFF.

The chain is built from TRBV15 and TRBJ1-1. Germline V gene data show CDR1 as LNHNV and CDR2 as YYDKDF (reference sequence). The CDR3 spans 13 residues. The CDR3 sequence: CATSRDRNTEAFF.

The chain recombines TRBV6-2 or TRBV6-3 with TRBJ2-1; the D call from TCRdb, TRBD2, cannot be confirmed without DNA. The CDR3 covers 14 residues. Germline loops: CDR1 MNHEY, CDR2 SVGEGT. CDR3: CASRQIGLGNEQFF.

The genes are TRBV3-1 and TRBJ2-7. The CDR3 is made up of 12 amino acids. CDR1 is LGHDT and CDR2 is YNNKEL in the germline V gene (reference sequence). The CDR3 sequence: CASSQGVLEQYF.